Listed here are 22 T cell receptor beta chains from one sample, sequenced in a study of shared clonotypes between healthy human individuals. Profiled with immunoSEQ multiplex PCR; TCRdb holds only in-frame clones, not every one. The sample lists over 95,000 clones, 55% to 70% seen once, with over 20% in the top ten. Material: memory CD8+ T cells sorted from blood. Sample subset: CD45RO+ cells pooled with CCR7-negative TemRA cells. These receptors came from a woman in her 30s in good health.

There are a few counts of this clone. This chain joins TRBV2 and TRBJ2-7; D may be TRBD1 (6 bases). From germline, CDR1 is SNHLY and CDR2 FYNNEI. The CDR3 is 12 residues long. V gave up 10 bases and J gave up 2 bases, with 12 bases separating them. The CDR3 sequence is CATKYRAYEQYF. The CDR3, as DNA: TGTGCCACCAAATACAGGGCCTACGAGCAGTACTTC.

The J gene is TRBJ2-7, the V gene TRBV7-9; D gene ambiguous. This CDR3 has 13 residues. Germline V CDR1 and CDR2: SEHNR, FQNEAQ (reference sequence). Deletions cut 0 bases from V and 3 bases from J, with 6 bases between. CDR3 loop: CASSLASSYEQYF. Written as DNA, the CDR3 is TGTGCCAGCAGCTTAGCGTCCAGCTACGAGCAGTACTTC.

The chain has TRBV27 and TRBJ2-1; D is perhaps TRBD2 (6 bases). There are 14 residues in the CDR3. Germline V lookup: CDR1 MNHEY, CDR2 SMNVEV (reference sequence). V gave up 4 bases and J gave up 2 bases, with 9 bases separating them. CDR3 residues: CASSSDYPYNEQFF. CDR3 DNA: TGTGCCAGCAGTTCGGACTATCCCTACAATGAGCAGTTCTTC.

This clone was seen more than once but under ten times. The chain couples TRBV2 to TRBJ2-7, with 9 nucleotides matching TRBD1. This CDR3 has 15 amino acids. V shed 6 bases and J 4 bases; nucleotides not matched to a gene: 10. Germline V CDR1 and CDR2: SNHLY, FYNNEI. CDR3 sequence: CASSETGTGIYEQYF. CDR3 bases: TGTGCCAGCAGCGAAACCGGGACAGGGATTTACGAGCAGTACTTC.

CDR3 sequence: CASSLVATGNPYEQYF. The CDR3 DNA follows: TGTGCCAGCAGCTTAGTCGCCACAGGGAATCCCTACGAGCAGTACTTC. The J gene is TRBJ2-7, the V gene TRBV11-2, with D possibly TRBD1 on 6 matching bases. V was clipped by 1 base and J by 2 bases, with 15 bases between them. The germline gives CDR1 SGHAT, CDR2 FQNNGV. The CDR3 consists of 16 residues.

The rearrangement uses TRBV27 and TRBJ2-7; D is possibly TRBD1 or TRBD2 (5 bases each). In germline, CDR1 is MNHEY, CDR2 SMNVEV (reference sequence). This CDR3 comprises 16 residues. V was clipped by 2 bases and J by 3 bases, with 17 bases between them. Here the CDR3 DNA reads TGTGCCAGCAGTTTACGGTCACCGGGGACGAACTACGAGCAGTACTTC. It is translated as CASSLRSPGTNYEQYF.

A few counts support this clone. The chain joins TRBV6-1 to TRBJ1-4, with D tentatively TRBD1 (5 bases). Germline CDR1 MNHNS, CDR2 SASEGT. The germline V and J ends were trimmed by 3 bases and 6 bases, with 11 bases remaining between them. CDR3 length: 14 residues. CDR3 DNA: TGTGCCAGCAGTGAGGGGCGCGGGGATGAAAAACTGTTTTTT. Translation: CASSEGRGDEKLFF.

CDR3 in amino acids: CAISPDRETPYGYTF. For the CDR3, the DNA is TGTGCCATCAGCCCCGACAGGGAAACCCCTTATGGCTACACCTTC. The genes are TRBV10-3 and TRBJ1-2, with 7 bases lining up with TRBD1. This CDR3 region has 15 residues. Germline lookup yields CDR1 ENHRY and CDR2 SYGVKD. With 6 bases clipped from V and 5 bases from J, the junction kept 12 bases outside the gene matches.

This clone has a single count. This likely stems from a read error, as it lies one base from a far larger clone. The chain employs TRBV25-1 and TRBJ2-7, with 8 bases matching TRBD2. V lost 4 bases to trimming and J lost 3 bases; unmatched junction nucleotides: 14. Germline CDR1 and CDR2: MGHDK and SYGVNS. The CDR3 runs to 17 residues. Here the CDR3 reads CASSGKKTSEISYEQYF. The CDR3 coding sequence is TGTGCCAGCAGTGGGAAGAAGACTAGCGAGATTAGCTACGAGCAGTACTTC.

The J gene is TRBJ2-7, the V gene TRBV10-3, with D uncertain. The CDR3 has 17 amino acids. Per germline, CDR1 ENHRY and CDR2 SYGVKD. The germline V and J ends were trimmed by 0 bases and 5 bases, with 20 bases remaining between them. CDR3 DNA sequence: TGTGCCATCAGTGAGTCCCTTTGGGCCCCAAAAGACAACGAGCAGTACTTC. Its translation is CAISESLWAPKDNEQYF.

This clone was recorded only once. Since a much larger clone is just one base distant, this may be a read error. This chain uses TRBV5-4 with TRBJ2-5, with 16 bases identical to TRBD2. Germline-derived CDR1 and CDR2 are SGHNT and YYREEE (reference sequence). The CDR3 loop spans 18 amino acids. Trimming removed 4 bases from V and 1 base from J; junction bases left unmatched: 7. The CDR3, as DNA: TGTGCCAGCAGCCCGGGGACTAGCGGGGGGGCCTCCCAAGAGACCCAGTACTTC. Translation gives CASSPGTSGGASQETQYF.

This chain connects TRBV10-3 to TRBJ1-4; 10 bases are a match to TRBD1. The J segment lost 4 bases and the V segment lost 6 bases, leaving 8 bases of the junction unmatched. The CDR3 consists of 16 residues. CDR1 is ENHRY and CDR2 is SYGVKD in the germline V gene. CDR3 nucleotide sequence: TGTGCCATCAGCGCCGGGACAGGGGCCGTTAATGAAAAACTGTTTTTT. The encoded protein is CAISAGTGAVNEKLFF.

V is TRBV19 and J is TRBJ2-7, with 9 bases identical to TRBD2. Germline-derived CDR1 and CDR2 are LNHDA and SQIVND (reference sequence). The V segment lost 10 bases and the J segment 3 bases; nucleotides outside the gene matches: 10. The CDR3 sequence is 14 residues long. The CDR3 sequence is CATQETSGYYEQYF. The CDR3 DNA reads as TGTGCCACACAAGAGACTAGCGGATACTACGAGCAGTACTTC.

V is TRBV4-1 and J is TRBJ2-1; D is possibly TRBD1 or TRBD2 (5 bases each). CDR3 length: 15 amino acids. CDR1 MGHRA and CDR2 YSYEKL come from the germline V gene. V gave up 1 base and J gave up 8 bases, with 15 bases separating them. Here the CDR3 reads CASSQGQGPTYEQFF. The CDR3 DNA reads TGCGCCAGCAGCCAAGGTCAGGGACCAACCTATGAGCAGTTCTTC.

CDR3 DNA: TGTGCCAGCAGTCCCTCGAGCGTGATCTCCTACAATGAGCAGTTCTTC. Translation gives CASSPSSVISYNEQFF. The chain has TRBV27 and TRBJ2-1; D is uncertain. In germline, CDR1 is MNHEY, CDR2 SMNVEV (reference sequence). With 5 bases removed from V and 0 bases from J, the gap between germline ends came to 14 bases. The CDR3 extends over 16 amino acids.

This chain uses TRBV10-1 with TRBJ2-5; D might be TRBD2 (5 bases). The CDR3 consists of 15 residues. Trimming shortened V by 2 bases and J by 5 bases, and 15 bases separated the two germline ends. Germline CDR1 is WNHNN and CDR2 is SYGVQD (reference sequence). CDR3 loop: CASSEKPLGGETQYF. CDR3 bases: TGCGCCAGCAGTGAGAAACCACTCGGCGGGGAGACCCAGTACTTC.

Remarks on this clone: A read error may be the cause here, since a much bigger clone is one base away. The rearrangement uses TRBV5-1 and TRBJ1-1; no clear D gene. With 2 bases removed from V and 0 bases from J, the gap between germline ends came to 5 bases. Per the germline V gene, CDR1 is SGHRS and CDR2 is YFSETQ. The CDR3 totals 13 residues. The DNA of the CDR3 is TGCGCCAGCAGCTTCGCAGTGAACACTGAAGCTTTCTTT. It encodes CASSFAVNTEAFF.

The J gene is TRBJ2-7, the V gene TRBV28; 7 nucleotides align to TRBD1. CDR3 length equals 14 residues. V shed 6 bases, J shed 2 bases, and the junction held 7 bases outside the gene matches. Germline CDR1 is MDHEN and CDR2 is SYDVKM. CDR3 in DNA: TGTGCCAGCAGCAAGGGGGACAGCACCTACGAGCAGTACTTC. Translating gives CASSKGDSTYEQYF.

V gene TRBV2 combines with J gene TRBJ1-2; D uncertain. CDR1 is SNHLY and CDR2 is FYNNEI in the germline V gene. CDR3 length: 13 amino acids. V lost 4 bases to trimming and J lost 4 bases, with 10 bases between them. The CDR3 bases are TGTGCCAGCAGTGGGTTTGGGATCTATGGCTACACCTTC. This sequence encodes CASSGFGIYGYTF.

The genes are TRBV29-1 and TRBJ2-3, with D maybe TRBD1 (7 bases). V was pared by 3 bases and J by 0 bases, with 19 bases between. The CDR3 loop spans 17 amino acids. Germline V gives CDR1 SQVTM, CDR2 ANQGSEA. CDR3 in amino acids: CSVDLRRSGGSTDTQYF. The CDR3 DNA reads TGCAGCGTTGACCTACGGAGGTCAGGGGGGAGCACAGATACGCAGTATTTT.

This clone has a single count. V usage is TRBV7-9 and J usage is TRBJ1-1; unclear D gene. Germline assignment: CDR1 SEHNR and CDR2 FQNEAQ (reference sequence). Trimming shortened V by 1 base and J by 5 bases, and 11 bases separated the two germline ends. CDR3 size: 14 residues. The CDR3 sequence: CASSLDLRGTEAFF. In DNA, the CDR3 is TGTGCCAGCAGCTTAGACTTACGCGGGACTGAAGCTTTCTTT.

The V call is TRBV6-1, the J call TRBJ2-4, with TRBD2 matching 10 bases. Germline values: CDR1 MNHNS, CDR2 SASEGT. The ends lost 9 bases at V and 0 bases at J; junction bases unmatched: 5. This CDR3 spans 15 amino acids. CDR3: CASGLAEIAKNIQYF. DNA of the CDR3: TGTGCCAGTGGACTAGCGGAAATAGCCAAAAACATTCAGTACTTC.